A selection of T cell receptor beta chains follows, all from one sample in a study of cytomegalovirus exposure and HLA in healthy donors. Generated by immunoSEQ multiplex PCR, the TCRdb table keeps only in-frame clones and is missing some. The sample includes 200,000 to 250,000 clones, about 86% of them seen just once. The sequenced sample consisted of PBMCs. These receptors originate from a man aged 18 to 29 in good health and CMV-seronegative. Each CDR3 is given without its conserved first and last residue. The order of the fields is V gene, J gene, CDR3 protein.

v_gene: TRBV6-6
j_gene: TRBJ1-1
CDR3aa: ASSYPGSRNTEAF

v_gene: TRBV5-6
j_gene: TRBJ1-6
CDR3aa: ASSLRDSYSPLH

v_gene: TRBV19
j_gene: TRBJ2-7
CDR3aa: ASNQPSGRDYEQY

v_gene: TRBV27
j_gene: TRBJ1-1
CDR3aa: ASSPPAQVSQAF

v_gene: TRBV5-4
j_gene: TRBJ2-1
CDR3aa: ASSSRTSANNEQF

v_gene: TRBV6-1
j_gene: TRBJ2-7
CDR3aa: ASRRQSGAAGEQY

v_gene: TRBV9
j_gene: TRBJ2-7
CDR3aa: ASSVSSGSRYEQY

v_gene: TRBV11-2
j_gene: TRBJ2-7
CDR3aa: ASSPGTGVGYEQY

v_gene: TRBV9
j_gene: TRBJ2-3
CDR3aa: ASSVERGTQY

v_gene: TRBV11-3
j_gene: TRBJ2-2
CDR3aa: ASSFGAGGIGELF

v_gene: TRBV7-9
j_gene: TRBJ2-5
CDR3aa: ASGAGGRETQY

v_gene: TRBV27
j_gene: TRBJ2-3
CDR3aa: ASRRQITDTQY

v_gene: TRBV7-2
j_gene: TRBJ2-7
CDR3aa: ASSLVRYEQY

v_gene: TRBV7-8
j_gene: TRBJ2-6
CDR3aa: ASSPPGANVLT

v_gene: TRBV4-3
j_gene: TRBJ1-2
CDR3aa: ASSPTGGGYGYT

v_gene: TRBV7-6
j_gene: TRBJ2-3
CDR3aa: ASSLVGQGGDTQY

v_gene: TRBV9
j_gene: TRBJ1-1
CDR3aa: ASSVAAALNTEAF

v_gene: TRBV2
j_gene: TRBJ1-5
CDR3aa: ASSGGNYQPQH